The rows below give T cell receptor beta chains drawn from one sample of a study. Profiling relied on immunoSEQ multiplex PCR, and the TCRdb table lists in-frame clones only, not all of them. The table shows some 70,000 clones, with over 85% occurring only once. Input material: PBMCs. All receptors come from a man aged 35 to 55 with rheumatoid arthritis. CDR3s include the opening cysteine and the closing phenylalanine or tryptophan. A D gene is named only where the DNA matches it firmly. Clone size, where shown, is once, few, many, or a class for clones that have expanded.

D: TRBD1
J: TRBJ1-3
V: TRBV6-5
size: .
CDR3: CASSRTGRQDTIYF
DNA: TGTGCCAGCAGCAGGACAGGGAGACAGGACACCATATATTTT

D: TRBD1
J: TRBJ2-3
V: TRBV9
size: once
CDR3: CASSARDRGSDTQYF
DNA: TGTGCCAGCAGCGCCCGGGACAGGGGATCCGATACGCAGTATTTT

D: .
J: TRBJ2-7
V: TRBV4-1
size: .
CDR3: CASSQGLNSADSYEQYF
DNA: TGCGCCAGCAGCCAAGGCCTGAACTCGGCGGACTCCTACGAGCAGTACTTC

D: .
J: TRBJ1-5
V: TRBV11-2
size: .
CDR3: CASSLEDGGQGNQPQHF
DNA: TGTGCCAGCAGCTTAGAAGACGGGGGGCAGGGCAATCAGCCCCAGCATTTT

D: TRBD1
J: TRBJ2-6
V: TRBV5-1
size: .
CDR3: CASSLETGYLTGANVLTF
DNA: TGCGCCAGCAGCTTGGAGACAGGGTATCTGACCGGGGCCAACGTCCTGACTTTC

D: TRBD2
J: TRBJ2-1
V: TRBV4-2
size: .
CDR3: CASSHVPGLADSYNEQFF
DNA: TGTGCCAGCAGCCATGTTCCCGGACTAGCGGACTCCTACAATGAGCAGTTCTTC

D: .
J: TRBJ1-5
V: TRBV4-3
size: .
CDR3: CASSQDGAGGNQPQHF
DNA: TGCGCCAGCAGCCAAGATGGGGCAGGGGGCAATCAGCCCCAGCATTTT

D: TRBD1
J: TRBJ1-2
V: TRBV24-1
size: .
CDR3: CATSDVGQGYGYTF
DNA: TGTGCCACCAGTGACGTGGGACAGGGCTATGGCTACACCTTC

D: TRBD1
J: TRBJ1-1
V: TRBV4-1
size: .
CDR3: CASRVTGWGTEAFF
DNA: TGCGCCAGCAGGGTGACAGGGTGGGGCACTGAAGCTTTCTTT

D: .
J: TRBJ2-7
V: TRBV27
size: .
CDR3: CASSLTGHNYEQYF
DNA: TGTGCCAGCAGTTTAACGGGCCATAACTACGAGCAGTACTTC

D: .
J: TRBJ2-5
V: TRBV3-1/TRBV3-2
size: .
CDR3: CASSQGGETQYF
DNA: TGTGCCAGCAGCCAAGGGGGGGAGACCCAGTACTTC

D: .
J: TRBJ1-5
V: TRBV7-8
size: .
CDR3: CASSLRNSNQPQHF
DNA: TGTGCCAGCAGCTTACGGAATAGCAATCAGCCCCAGCATTTT

D: .
J: TRBJ1-5
V: TRBV6-1
size: .
CDR3: CASSEERQGAWAGQPQHF
DNA: TGTGCCAGCAGTGAAGAGCGGCAGGGCGCGTGGGCTGGTCAGCCCCAGCATTTT

D: .
J: TRBJ1-3
V: TRBV30
size: .
CDR3: CAWRRTVSGNTIYF
DNA: TGTGCCTGGAGGCGGACGGTGTCTGGAAACACCATATATTTT

D: .
J: TRBJ2-2
V: TRBV6-4
size: .
CDR3: CASSPIQGLDTGELFF
DNA: TGTGCCAGCAGCCCCATACAGGGTTTGGACACCGGGGAGCTGTTTTTT

D: .
J: TRBJ1-4
V: TRBV6-5
size: .
CDR3: CASSTERATNEKLFF
DNA: TGTGCCAGCAGCACAGAGCGGGCGACTAATGAAAAACTGTTTTTT

D: TRBD1
J: TRBJ2-7
V: TRBV4-3
size: .
CDR3: CASSQAYGTASYEQYF
DNA: TGCGCCAGCAGCCAAGCCTACGGGACAGCTTCCTACGAGCAGTACTTC

D: TRBD2
J: TRBJ2-6
V: TRBV5-1
size: .
CDR3: CASSFGLAGFSGANVLTF
DNA: TGCGCCAGCAGCTTTGGACTAGCGGGCTTCTCTGGGGCCAACGTCCTGACTTTC

D: TRBD2
J: TRBJ2-7
V: TRBV5-5
size: once
CDR3: CASSGTSGAYEQYF
DNA: TGTGCCAGCAGCGGCACTAGCGGGGCCTACGAGCAGTACTTC

D: TRBD2
J: TRBJ2-1
V: TRBV27
size: .
CDR3: CASTYGTSGGYNEQFF
DNA: TGTGCCAGCACTTACGGGACTAGCGGGGGCTACAATGAGCAGTTCTTC

D: TRBD2
J: TRBJ2-2
V: TRBV24-1
size: .
CDR3: CATSDLNERGNTGELFF
DNA: TGTGCCACCAGTGATCTGAACGAGCGGGGGAACACCGGGGAGCTGTTTTTT

D: .
J: TRBJ2-7
V: TRBV10-3
size: .
CDR3: CAISVLQDYEQYF
DNA: TGTGCCATCAGTGTATTACAGGACTACGAGCAGTACTTC

D: TRBD1
J: TRBJ1-1
V: TRBV25-1
size: .
CDR3: CASSEFNRGYIEAFF
DNA: TGTGCCAGCAGTGAATTCAACAGGGGTTACATTGAAGCTTTCTTT

D: TRBD1
J: TRBJ2-1
V: TRBV19
size: .
CDR3: CASSGTGGVEQFF
DNA: TGTGCCAGTAGCGGGACAGGGGGTGTTGAGCAGTTCTTC

D: .
J: TRBJ2-2
V: TRBV5-1
size: .
CDR3: CASSSAGELFF
DNA: TGCGCCAGCAGCTCAGCCGGGGAGCTGTTTTTT

D: .
J: TRBJ1-1
V: TRBV6-5
size: .
CDR3: CASSSNYGTEAFF
DNA: TGTGCCAGCAGTTCAAACTATGGCACTGAAGCTTTCTTT

D: .
J: TRBJ2-1
V: TRBV24-1
size: .
CDR3: CATSDLGGLHEQFF
DNA: TGTGCCACCAGTGATTTAGGGGGACTGCATGAGCAGTTCTTC